A single sample gave rise to the 25 T cell receptor beta chains below, sequenced in a study of cytomegalovirus exposure and HLA in healthy donors. PCR involved 60 Vbeta and 13 Jbeta primers. Method: immunoSEQ multiplex PCR; TCRdb's copy keeps in-frame clones and lacks some. The sample comprises fewer than 110,000 clones, roughly 70% of which are singletons, and under 11% rests with the top ten. Specimen: PBMCs. Receptors were obtained from a man aged 45-65 years in good health and CMV-seronegative.

This clone occurred a few times. The chain carries TRBV27 and TRBJ1-5, with TRBD1 identical over 7 bases. Germline lookup yields CDR1 MNHEY and CDR2 SMNVEV (reference sequence). The CDR3 contains 13 residues. V shed 6 bases and J 6 bases; nucleotides not matched to a gene: 5. The CDR3 coding sequence is TGTGCCAGCAGGCTCACAGGGGCTCAGCCCCAGCATTTT. It specifies CASRLTGAQPQHF.

This clone showed up just once. This chain links TRBV5-1 with TRBJ2-1; 11 bases are shared with TRBD2. The CDR3 is 17 amino acids. Germline V gene data show CDR1 as SGHRS and CDR2 as YFSETQ. The junction had 8 bases not matched to a gene; V was cut back by 0 bases and J by 6 bases. CDR3 coding DNA: TGCGCCAGCAGCTTGGTATTAGCGGGGGGGCCGGCCAATGAGCAGTTCTTC. Protein sequence: CASSLVLAGGPANEQFF.

In the case of this clone: The sample carries other DNA sequences with the same CDR3. This chain joins TRBV19 and TRBJ1-2; D remains unclear. The CDR3 runs to 15 residues. V gave up 3 bases and J gave up 0 bases, with 11 bases separating them. CDR1 is LNHDA, CDR2 SQIVND, per germline (reference sequence). The DNA of the CDR3 is TGTGCCAGTAGTATGGCCGGGAAGGCTAACTATGGCTACACCTTC. Its protein product is CASSMAGKANYGYTF.

The count of this clone is one. The chain carries TRBV9 and TRBJ2-1, with 10 bases matching TRBD2. The CDR3 covers 16 residues. Trimming removed 0 bases from V and 6 bases from J; junction bases left unmatched: 6. Germline V gene lookup returns CDR1 SGDLS and CDR2 YYNGEE. Here the CDR3 reads CASSVGGSGRANEQFF. In nucleotides, the CDR3 is TGTGCCAGCAGCGTAGGCGGCAGCGGGAGGGCCAATGAGCAGTTCTTC.

The chain is built from TRBV2 and TRBJ2-1; 7 nucleotides align to TRBD2. The CDR3 consists of 15 residues. J gave up 5 bases and V 8 bases, and 12 bases lay outside the gene matches. In germline, CDR1 is SNHLY, CDR2 FYNNEI. The CDR3 nucleotides read TGTGCCAGCGGCCCCATCGGGAGGATGAACAATGAGCAGTTCTTC. Translated, it gives CASGPIGRMNNEQFF.

The genes are TRBV11-2 and TRBJ2-5, with D unresolved. Deletions cut 5 bases from V and 9 bases from J, with 10 bases between. Germline CDR1 is SGHAT and CDR2 is FQNNGV. This CDR3 is 11 amino acids long. As DNA, the CDR3 is TGTGCCAGCAGCCGTCAAAGCCCCCAGTACTTC. It specifies CASSRQSPQYF. The full variable domain, completed using reference TRBV11-2 and TRBJ2-5, is EAGVAQSPRYKIIEKRQSVAFWCNPISGHATLYWYQQILGQGPKLLIQFQNNGVVDDSQLPKDRFSAERLKGVDSTLKIQPAKLEDSAVYLCASSRQSPQYFGPGTRLLVL.

CDR3 nucleotides: TGTGCCAGCTCACCACCCGGACTACAGTTCACTGAAGCTTTCTTT. It encodes CASSPPGLQFTEAFF. This sequence joins TRBV18 and TRBJ1-1, with no clear D. This CDR3 spans 15 amino acids. The V end was cut by 0 bases, the J end by 4 bases, with 12 bases between. CDR1 and CDR2 (germline): KGHSH, LQKENI.

V gene TRBV6-1 combines with J gene TRBJ2-5; D is unresolved. The DNA end is more similar to TRBJ2-7, so the J call may be wrong. Germline CDR1 MNHNS, CDR2 SASEGT. CDR3 size: 13 residues. The CDR3: CASSQRGVDEQYF. CDR3 coding DNA: TGTGCCAGCAGTCAACGCGGCGTCGACGAGCAGTACTTC.

The chain employs TRBV28 and TRBJ2-7; D is uncertain. Trimming stripped 5 bases from V and 9 bases from J, with 11 bases between. Germline CDR1 MDHEN, CDR2 SYDVKM. This CDR3 contains 11 residues. CDR3 loop: CASSTPRGQYF. The CDR3, as DNA: TGTGCCAGCAGTACCCCCCGCGGGCAGTACTTC. The variable domain in full, completed from reference TRBV28 and TRBJ2-7, reads DVKVTQSSRYLVKRTGEKVFLECVQDMDHENMFWYRQDPGLGLRLIYFSYDVKMKEKGDIPEGYSVSREKKERFSLILESASTNQTSMYLCASSTPRGQYFGPGTRLTVT.

In the case of this clone: Other DNA sequences in this specimen translate into the identical CDR3. Written as DNA, the CDR3 is TGTGCCAGCAGCCCAAAGAGCGGGGGGGATCAGCCCCAGCATTTT. Residues: CASSPKSGGDQPQHF. V is TRBV9 and J is TRBJ1-5; weak D call: TRBD1 (5 bases). Germline V CDR1 and CDR2: SGDLS, YYNGEE. Trimming took off 4 bases at V and 5 bases at J, with 16 bases between the two ends. CDR3 length: 15 residues.

Written as DNA, the CDR3 is TGCGCCAGCAGCCAAGTCGGGGGGGCGGGAGAGACCCAGTACTTC. This codes for CASSQVGGAGETQYF. V is TRBV4-1 and J is TRBJ2-5; TRBD2 agrees at 8 bases. J was trimmed by 4 bases and V by 1 base; bases with no gene match: 5. Germline V gene data show CDR1 as MGHRA and CDR2 as YSYEKL. This CDR3 contains 15 residues.

The chain combines TRBV14 with TRBJ2-1, with TRBD2 as a possible D gene (6 bases). The V gene lost 1 base and the J gene lost 3 bases, with 7 bases spanning the gap. Germline V gene sequence: CDR1 SGHDN, CDR2 FVKESK. The CDR3 runs 14 residues. In DNA, the CDR3 is TGTGCCAGCAGCCAAGTGGGACTCTACAATGAGCAGTTCTTC. Protein product: CASSQVGLYNEQFF.

V usage is TRBV6-1 and J usage is TRBJ2-7; 9 bases line up with TRBD1. The germline V gene has CDR1 MNHNS and CDR2 SASEGT. V lost 6 bases to trimming and J lost 0 bases; unmatched junction nucleotides: 3. The CDR3 is 14 amino acids. CDR3 loop: CASRPGQGSYEQYF. The DNA for the CDR3 is TGTGCCAGCAGGCCGGGACAGGGCTCCTACGAGCAGTACTTC.

The chain is built from TRBV29-1 and TRBJ2-3, with 8 nucleotides matching TRBD1. Germline V gives CDR1 SQVTM, CDR2 ANQGSEA. This CDR3 region has 15 residues. With V trimmed by 6 bases and J by 2 bases, 10 bases remained unmatched. CDR3 protein: CSVGGGTGNTDTQYF. CDR3 coding DNA: TGCAGCGTGGGGGGCGGGACAGGAAACACAGATACGCAGTATTTT.

The chain has TRBV7-3 and TRBJ2-1; no definite D call. Germline loops: CDR1 SGHTA, CDR2 FQGTGA. The CDR3 sequence is 13 residues long. V was trimmed by 5 bases and J by 7 bases, leaving 12 bases between them. CDR3 residues: CASSLSTGNEQFF. The DNA of the CDR3 is TGTGCCAGCAGCCTTTCGACTGGAAATGAGCAGTTCTTC.

The chain uses TRBV30 and TRBJ2-5; maybe TRBD1 (7 bases). Matching the DNA end better, TRBJ2-7 makes the J call doubtful. The germline V gene has CDR1 GTSNPN and CDR2 SVGIG (reference sequence). This CDR3 contains 16 residues. The CDR3 region is CAWRGTAGGNFYEQYF. Written as DNA, the CDR3 is TGTGCCTGGAGGGGGACCGCAGGGGGGAACTTCTACGAGCAGTACTTC.

In this sample, this clone turned up a few times. CDR3 residues: CASSIARGPQHF. CDR3 sequence (DNA): TGTGCCAGTAGTATAGCAAGGGGACCCCAGCATTTT. V usage is TRBV19 and J usage is TRBJ1-5, with D possibly matching TRBD1 (5 bases). The V gene lost 1 base and the J gene lost 10 bases, with 8 bases spanning the gap. This CDR3 has 12 amino acids. Germline V gives CDR1 LNHDA, CDR2 SQIVND (reference sequence).

There are a few counts of this clone. V is TRBV15 and J is TRBJ1-6; TRBD1 aligns across 9 bases. CDR1 is LNHNV, CDR2 YYDKDF, per germline (reference sequence). The V segment lost 7 bases and the J segment 10 bases; nucleotides outside the gene matches: 20. The CDR3 runs to 18 residues. The CDR3 DNA follows: TGTGCCACCACCCCTCGGGGGGATTCCCGGGACAGGGAGTCACCCCTCCACTTT. Protein: CATTPRGDSRDRESPLHF.

The gene calls are TRBV4-2 and TRBJ2-5; 10 nucleotides agree with TRBD2. Germline values: CDR1 LGHNA, CDR2 YNFKEQ. With V trimmed by 0 bases and J by 5 bases, 3 bases remained unmatched. This CDR3 region has 15 residues. The CDR3 nucleotides are TGTGCCAGCAGCCAAGAGGGACTAGCGAGCGAGACCCAGTACTTC. Its translation: CASSQEGLASETQYF.

The rearrangement uses TRBV29-1 and TRBJ1-2; 8 bases fit TRBD1. Germline CDR1 is SQVTM and CDR2 is ANQGSEA. The ends lost 7 bases at V and 4 bases at J; junction bases unmatched: 14. The CDR3 sequence is 15 residues long. DNA of the CDR3: TGCAGCGCGTCCCCTCTCGACAGGGGCTTCTATGGCTACACCTTC. Its translation is CSASPLDRGFYGYTF.

The chain uses TRBV5-6 and TRBJ2-7; the match to TRBD2 covers 12 bases. Germline V gene data show CDR1 as SGHDT and CDR2 as YYEEEE. The CDR3 is 15 residues long. J gave up 3 bases and V 1 base, and 2 bases lay outside the gene matches. CDR3 sequence: CASSLMTSGGYEQYF. Here the CDR3 DNA reads TGTGCCAGCAGCTTGATGACTAGCGGGGGCTACGAGCAGTACTTC.

This chain links TRBV19 with TRBJ1-2, with D possibly matching TRBD1 (6 bases). This CDR3 is built from 15 residues. CDR1 is LNHDA and CDR2 is SQIVND in the germline V gene (reference sequence). V dropped 5 bases and J dropped 8 bases, with 21 bases sitting between them. CDR3 coding DNA: TGTGCCAGTAGTCCTGACAGGTCTCGGGCGGGCGGCTACACCTTC. This translates into CASSPDRSRAGGYTF.

This clone has only one observation. J is TRBJ2-6 and V is TRBV11-2; D is uncertain. CDR3 length equals 15 residues. CDR1 and CDR2 (germline): SGHAT, FQNNGV. Trimming pared 1 base from V and 0 bases from J, leaving 4 bases between. The CDR3 reads CASSLVRSGANVLTF. The CDR3 DNA is TGTGCCAGCAGCTTAGTCCGCTCTGGGGCCAACGTCCTGACTTTC. The variable domain in full, with the rest retrieved from reference TRBV11-2 and TRBJ2-6, is EAGVAQSPRYKIIEKRQSVAFWCNPISGHATLYWYQQILGQGPKLLIQFQNNGVVDDSQLPKDRFSAERLKGVDSTLKIQPAKLEDSAVYLCASSLVRSGANVLTFGAGSRLTVL.

Only a few counts were recorded for this clone. This chain links TRBV18 with TRBJ1-1; 7 bases align to TRBD1. This CDR3 has 14 amino acids. V trimming: 3 bases; J trimming: 1 base; junction bases outside the gene matches: 2. Germline V CDR1 and CDR2: KGHSH, LQKENI. This chain's CDR3 is CASSPDRENTEAFF. CDR3 nucleotide sequence: TGTGCCAGCTCACCTGACAGGGAGAACACTGAAGCTTTCTTT.

V and J are TRBV6-6 and TRBJ2-1, with 8 nucleotides matching TRBD2. Germline assignment: CDR1 MNHNY and CDR2 SVGAGI (reference sequence). The CDR3 covers 14 residues. The V segment lost 5 bases and the J segment 4 bases; nucleotides outside the gene matches: 4. CDR3 in amino acids: CASSGSGTYNEQFF. The CDR3 DNA follows: TGTGCCAGCAGTGGTAGCGGGACATACAATGAGCAGTTCTTC.